The next 15 T cell receptor beta chains were all read from a single sample in a study of identical twins. In TCRdb, the 5' RACE reads were re-called with MiXCR into one record per CDR3 protein. Among roughly 260,000 distinct CDR3 sequences listed, 6% to 8% were seen once. The sample was also linked to a second study, of yellow fever vaccine responses in identical twins.

The sequencing sample was made of CD8+ T cells sorted from blood. All receptors come from a woman younger than 35 in good health.

The chain combines TRBV20-1 with TRBJ2-5; no clear D. Germline-derived CDR1 and CDR2 are DFQATT and SNEGSKA (reference sequence). The CDR3 is made up of 11 amino acids. Trimming removed 5 bases at V and 5 bases at J, with 9 bases between. Written as DNA, the CDR3 is TGCAGTGCTGGCCCGGACGAGACCCAGTACTTC. Amino acid sequence: CSAGPDETQYF.

This clonotype was counted a few times. CDR3 residues: CASSEQGLEAGELFF. The CDR3, as DNA: TGTGCCAGCAGTGAACAGGGACTAGAGGCCGGGGAGCTGTTTTTT. This chain links TRBV25-1 with TRBJ2-2, with 8 bases identical to TRBD2. The V gene's germline CDR1 is MGHDK and CDR2 SYGVNS. V lost 2 bases to trimming and J lost 6 bases; unmatched junction nucleotides: 5. The CDR3 totals 15 residues.

This clonotype occurred a few times. This chain joins TRBV15 and TRBJ1-5; D not certain. V was clipped by 1 base and J by 1 base, with 14 bases between them. This CDR3 is built from 17 residues. Germline-derived CDR1 and CDR2 are LNHNV and YYDKDF (reference sequence). CDR3 nucleotide sequence: TGTGCCACCAGCAGAGGAACGGGAGGGTTGAGCAATCAGCCCCAGCATTTT. This sequence encodes CATSRGTGGLSNQPQHF.

The chain employs TRBV9 and TRBJ1-1; D is uncertain. The CDR3 runs 15 residues. From germline, CDR1 is SGDLS and CDR2 YYNGEE. V gave up 0 bases and J gave up 6 bases, with 15 bases separating them. The CDR3, as DNA: TGTGCCAGCAGCGTAGGACGAACCCAGGTTTCTGAAGCTTTCTTT. It yields the protein CASSVGRTQVSEAFF.

There are a few counts of this clonotype. The V and J genes are TRBV5-8 and TRBJ2-7; D is ambiguous. The V gene's germline CDR1 is SGHTS and CDR2 YDEGEE. This CDR3 is built from 12 residues. Between the trimmed V and J ends, which lost 4 bases and 2 bases, there was a span of 7 bases. The chain's CDR3 is CASSLGTYEQYV. Here the CDR3 DNA reads TGTGCCAGCAGCCTAGGCACCTACGAGCAGTACGTC.

In its sample, this clonotype was seen many times. The chain carries TRBV28 and TRBJ2-7, with D possibly being TRBD2 (6 bases). The CDR3 spans 15 residues. Trimming cost V 5 bases and J 5 bases, with 19 bases left between them. Looked up from germline, CDR1 is MDHEN and CDR2 is SYDVKM. The CDR3 DNA follows: TGTGCCAGCAGTCTGCCCCGCGACTCTAGCGACGAGCAGTACTTC. It specifies CASSLPRDSSDEQYF.

This chain connects TRBV10-2 to TRBJ2-7; tentative D call: TRBD2 (6 bases). From germline, CDR1 is WSHSY and CDR2 SAAADI. The CDR3 sequence is 13 residues long. V lost 2 bases, J lost 1 base, and 6 bases lay in between. The CDR3 spells CASSEAGSYEQYV. The CDR3 DNA reads as TGCGCCAGCAGTGAGGCGGGATCCTACGAGCAGTACGTC.

This clonotype has ten or more counts. The gene calls are TRBV28 and TRBJ2-3; D is possibly TRBD1 or TRBD2 (5 bases each). The CDR3 loop spans 14 amino acids. CDR1 MDHEN and CDR2 SYDVKM come from the germline V gene. V lost 1 base, J lost 1 base, and 6 bases lay in between. The CDR3 DNA reads TGTGCCAGCAGTTTATCGGGGCGCACAGATACGCAGTATTTT. Translating it yields CASSLSGRTDTQYF.

This clonotype was observed a few times. V usage is TRBV2 and J usage is TRBJ1-5; unclear D gene. Germline V gene sequence: CDR1 SNHLY, CDR2 FYNNEI. V lost 0 bases, J lost 6 bases, and 12 bases lay in between. The CDR3 is made up of 15 amino acids. CDR3 amino acids: CASSEAGRMGQPQHF. CDR3 DNA sequence: TGTGCCAGCAGTGAAGCAGGGAGGATGGGTCAGCCCCAGCATTTT.

Ten or more counts support this clonotype. The chain joins TRBV24-1 to TRBJ1-5; D is possibly TRBD1 (6 bases). The V gene lost 10 bases and the J gene lost 4 bases, with 13 bases spanning the gap. The CDR3 is 13 residues long. CDR1 is KGHDR and CDR2 is SFDVKD in the germline V gene. In nucleotides, the CDR3 is TGTGCCACGCGGGACAACTCGAATCAGCCCCAGCATTTT. Its translation: CATRDNSNQPQHF.

This clonotype occurred many times. The chain is built from TRBV6-2 or TRBV6-3 and TRBJ2-3, with TRBD1 identical over 12 bases. Germline-derived CDR1 and CDR2 are MNHEY and SVGEGT. CDR3 length: 14 amino acids. The V gene end was trimmed by 11 bases and the J gene end by 6 bases; junction bases not matched to a gene: 9. CDR3 sequence reads: CASSGTGGADTQYF. The CDR3 DNA reads TGTGCCTCGTCGGGGACAGGGGGCGCCGATACGCAGTATTTT.

V gene TRBV20-1 combines with J gene TRBJ2-1; perhaps TRBD2 as D (6 bases). Germline values: CDR1 DFQATT, CDR2 SNEGSKA (reference sequence). Trimming removed 0 bases from V and 10 bases from J, with 16 bases in between. The CDR3 has 14 amino acids. CDR3 in DNA: TGCAGTGCTAGAGATTTGACGGGAGAGGGCGAGCAGTTCTTC. It yields the protein CSARDLTGEGEQFF.

The rearrangement links TRBV20-1 to TRBJ2-7; D ambiguous. Germline CDR1 DFQATT, CDR2 SNEGSKA (reference sequence). The CDR3 is 14 residues long. The V and J ends lost 3 bases and 4 bases respectively, with 16 bases between them. The DNA of the CDR3 is TGCAGTGCTAGTGTCCGAGACCACGAGTACGAGCAGTACTTC. Translated: CSASVRDHEYEQYF.

This clonotype was counted a few times. The genes are TRBV4-1 and TRBJ1-4; TRBD1 aligns across 11 bases. The V gene's germline CDR1 is MGHRA and CDR2 YSYEKL. The CDR3 sequence is 14 residues long. With V trimmed by 3 bases and J by 6 bases, 0 bases remained unmatched. CDR3 bases: TGCGCCAGCAGCCAGGACAGGGGGCATGAAAAACTGTTTTTT. Amino acid sequence: CASSQDRGHEKLFF.

Turning to this clonotype: The junction shows a germline mismatch at one end, possibly a read error. The V gene is TRBV19, the J gene TRBJ1-2; 8 positions match TRBD1. Per germline, CDR1 LNHDA and CDR2 SQIVND (reference sequence). The CDR3 totals 11 residues. The DNA of the CDR3 is TGTGCCAGTAGTACCGGGACAGGTTTAATCTTC. Its protein product is CASSTGTGLIF.